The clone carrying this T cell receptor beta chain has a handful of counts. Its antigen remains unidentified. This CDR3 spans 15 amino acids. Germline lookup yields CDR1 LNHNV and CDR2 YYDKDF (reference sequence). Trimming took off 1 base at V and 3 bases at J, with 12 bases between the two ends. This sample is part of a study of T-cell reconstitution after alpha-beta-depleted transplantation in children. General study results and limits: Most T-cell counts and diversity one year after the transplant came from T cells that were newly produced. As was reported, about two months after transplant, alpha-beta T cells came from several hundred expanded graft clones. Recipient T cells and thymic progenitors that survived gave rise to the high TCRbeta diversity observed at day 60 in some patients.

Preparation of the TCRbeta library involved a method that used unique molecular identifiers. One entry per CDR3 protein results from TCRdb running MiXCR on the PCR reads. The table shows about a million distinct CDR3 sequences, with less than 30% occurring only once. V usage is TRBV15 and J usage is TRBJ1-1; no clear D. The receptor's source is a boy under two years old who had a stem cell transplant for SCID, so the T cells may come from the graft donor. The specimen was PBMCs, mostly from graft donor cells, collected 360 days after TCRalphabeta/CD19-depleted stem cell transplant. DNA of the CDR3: TGTGCCACCAGCAGAGTTCGACGGAAAGACACTGAAGCTTTCTTT. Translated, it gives CATSRVRRKDTEAFF.